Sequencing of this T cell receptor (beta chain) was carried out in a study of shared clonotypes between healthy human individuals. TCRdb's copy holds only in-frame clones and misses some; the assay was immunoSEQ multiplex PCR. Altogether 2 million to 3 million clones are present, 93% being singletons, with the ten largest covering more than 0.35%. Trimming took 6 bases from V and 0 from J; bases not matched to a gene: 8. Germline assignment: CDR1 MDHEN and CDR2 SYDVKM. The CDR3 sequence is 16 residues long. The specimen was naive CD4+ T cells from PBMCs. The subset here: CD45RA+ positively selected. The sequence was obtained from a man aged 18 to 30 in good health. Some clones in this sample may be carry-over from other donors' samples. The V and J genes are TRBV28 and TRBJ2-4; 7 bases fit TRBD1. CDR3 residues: CASSSTGVQAKNIQYF. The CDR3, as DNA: TGTGCCAGCAGCTCAACAGGGGTTCAAGCCAAAAACATTCAGTACTTC.